This passage covers 18 T cell receptor beta chains from one sample sequenced in a study of breast tumors, draining lymph nodes, adjacent tissues. TCRdb called the multiplex PCR reads again in MiXCR, with one record for every CDR3 protein. The profile shows about 200,000 distinct CDR3 sequences, approximately 31% of them singletons. The lymph nodes were axillary draining lymph nodes from breast cancer patients. The sequenced sample was axillary lymph node tissue. The source is a female donor with breast cancer. Some clones in this sample may be carry-over from other donors' samples.

Only one count was recorded for this clonotype. The germline gene is not matched at one end of the junction; a read error may be the cause. This chain uses TRBV5-4 with TRBJ1-2; 7 bases match TRBD1. The germline CDR1 and CDR2 sequences are SGHNT and YYREEE (reference sequence). The CDR3 consists of 16 residues. DNA for the CDR3: TGTGCCAGCAGCCATTTAAACAGGGGTGGGAGCTATGGCCACACCTTC. This sequence encodes CASSHLNRGGSYGHTF.

The genes are TRBV6-2 or TRBV6-3 and TRBJ1-1; D gene uncertain. The CDR3 length is 15 residues. Germline CDR1 is MNHEY and CDR2 is SVGEGT. Between the trimmed V and J ends, which lost 0 bases and 1 base, there was a span of 9 bases. The CDR3, as DNA: TGTGCCAGCAGTTACTCAGGGAGACGGAACACTGAAGCTTTCTTT. Its protein is CASSYSGRRNTEAFF.

This clonotype was seen at least ten times. The V call is TRBV30, the J call TRBJ2-2, with D possibly TRBD1 on 5 matching bases. The CDR3 covers 15 residues. From germline, CDR1 is GTSNPN and CDR2 SVGIG (reference sequence). V was cut by 0 bases and J by 7 bases, with 15 bases left in between. The CDR3 here is CAWSVRWGRNGELFF. For the CDR3, the DNA is TGTGCCTGGAGTGTACGATGGGGCCGTAACGGGGAGCTGTTTTTT.

This sequence joins TRBV2 and TRBJ1-2, with D unclear. The germline CDR1 and CDR2 sequences are SNHLY and FYNNEI. CDR3 length equals 13 residues. V was trimmed by 2 bases and J by 10 bases, leaving 14 bases between them. The CDR3 sequence is CASSESRSGVYTF. CDR3 bases: TGTGCCAGCAGTGAAAGCCGCAGCGGGGTCTACACCTTC.

V and J are TRBV7-2 and TRBJ2-2, with a tentative D call TRBD1 (6 bases). Germline CDR1 reads SGHTA; CDR2 reads FQGNSA. This CDR3 has 12 residues. V shed 4 bases and J shed 15 bases, with 15 bases lying between them. CDR3 protein: CASSSETGGMFF. The CDR3 DNA is TGTGCCAGCAGCTCAGAGACAGGTGGGATGTTTTTT.

As to this clonotype: Possible read error: a much larger clone is one base away. The chain uses TRBV5-1 and TRBJ1-5, with a tentative D call TRBD1 (6 bases). Germline CDR1 is SGHRS and CDR2 is YFSETQ. CDR3 length: 12 amino acids. CDR3 DNA sequence: TGCGCCAGCAGCCTTATTGGACAGCCCCACCATTTT. Translation: CASSLIGQPHHF. The full variable domain, with the rest looked up from reference TRBV5-1 and TRBJ1-5, is KAGVTQTPRYLIKTRGQQVTLSCSPISGHRSVSWYQQTPGQGLQFLFEYFSETQRNKGNFPGRFSGRQFSNSRSEMNVSTLELGDSALYLCASSLIGQPHHFGDGTRLSIL.

There are many counts of this clonotype. The rearrangement joins TRBV20-1 to TRBJ2-7; the D gene is possibly TRBD1 (6 bases). Trimming took 3 bases from V and 9 from J, leaving 12 bases between them. The CDR3 totals 11 residues. The germline gives CDR1 DFQATT, CDR2 SNEGSKA (reference sequence). Here the CDR3 DNA reads TGCAGTGCTAGTGGGGGCATGCGGCAGTACTTC. Its translation is CSASGGMRQYF.

There are many counts of this clonotype. The J gene is TRBJ2-7, the V gene TRBV27; a possible D gene is TRBD1 (5 bases). Trimming shortened V by 3 bases and J by 1 base, and 7 bases separated the two germline ends. This CDR3 comprises 13 residues. Germline V gene sequence: CDR1 MNHEY, CDR2 SMNVEV (reference sequence). The CDR3 protein is CASSLGPSYEQYF. The CDR3 DNA is TGTGCCAGCAGTTTGGGGCCGTCCTACGAGCAGTACTTC.

This clonotype was detected ten times or more. The V call is TRBV20-1, the J call TRBJ2-1, with D tentatively TRBD1 (5 bases). Germline loops: CDR1 DFQATT, CDR2 SNEGSKA (reference sequence). Trimming took off 3 bases at V and 0 bases at J, with 12 bases between the two ends. The CDR3 has 15 amino acids. The chain's CDR3 is CSARDTSFSYNEQFF. CDR3 in DNA: TGCAGTGCTAGGGACACCAGTTTCTCCTACAATGAGCAGTTCTTC.

The chain carries TRBV12-5 and TRBJ1-2; 8 nucleotides align to TRBD1. The germline V gene has CDR1 LGHNT and CDR2 FRNRAP. The CDR3 covers 17 residues. J was trimmed by 4 bases and V by 3 bases; bases with no gene match: 13. The CDR3 spells CASGFPTGAEVSYGYTF. The CDR3, as DNA: TGTGCTAGTGGTTTCCCGACAGGGGCGGAGGTATCCTATGGCTACACCTTC.

This clonotype was detected many times. The chain joins TRBV5-4 to TRBJ2-2, with a tentative D call TRBD2 (6 bases). The CDR3 extends over 16 amino acids. Per germline, CDR1 SGHNT and CDR2 YYREEE (reference sequence). With 0 bases removed from V and 4 bases from J, the gap between germline ends came to 13 bases. This CDR3 is CASSLGWGEPTGELFF. The DNA for the CDR3 is TGTGCCAGCAGCTTGGGGTGGGGGGAGCCCACCGGGGAGCTGTTTTTT.

This rearrangement joins TRBV9 to TRBJ1-1, with unresolved D. Germline loops: CDR1 SGDLS, CDR2 YYNGEE. CDR3 length: 14 residues. V lost 5 bases and J lost 3, with 14 bases in between. CDR3 in DNA: TGTGCCAGCAGTAAAGACGGGGTGGACACTGAAGCTTTCTTT. Residues: CASSKDGVDTEAFF.

Many counts were recorded for this clonotype. The V call is TRBV7-9, the J call TRBJ1-4; D is ambiguous. This CDR3 has 14 residues. Germline values: CDR1 SEHNR, CDR2 FQNEAQ (reference sequence). V was pared by 5 bases and J by 5 bases, with 12 bases between. DNA for the CDR3: TGTGCCAGCAGCCCGCCTTGGGCGAATGAAAAACTGTTTTTT. This sequence encodes CASSPPWANEKLFF.

This rearrangement joins TRBV6-2 or TRBV6-3 to TRBJ1-6; TRBD1 is a possible D gene (6 bases). Trimming removed 5 bases from V and 8 bases from J, with 10 bases in between. This CDR3 has 13 amino acids. The germline CDR1 and CDR2 sequences are MNHEY and SVGEGT. The CDR3 spells CASSQQGDSPLHF. CDR3 nucleotides: TGTGCCAGCAGTCAACAGGGCGATTCACCCCTCCACTTT.

The table lists this clonotype with many counts. This rearrangement joins TRBV7-6 to TRBJ2-7, with 8 bases aligning to TRBD1. Germline CDR1 reads SGHVS; CDR2 reads FNYEAQ. Trimming took 4 bases from V and 2 from J; bases not matched to a gene: 7. The CDR3 sequence is 15 residues long. This CDR3 reads CASSSAGTGAYEQYF. The CDR3 DNA reads TGTGCCAGCAGCTCTGCCGGGACAGGAGCCTACGAGCAGTACTTC.

This clonotype came up many times. The V gene is TRBV7-2, the J gene TRBJ2-1; D call uncertain. Germline V CDR1 and CDR2: SGHTA, FQGNSA. V was cut by 7 bases and J by 6 bases, with 10 bases left in between. The CDR3 loop spans 12 amino acids. The CDR3 bases are TGTGCCAGCACCCTTAAGGGCAATGAGCAGTTCTTC. Protein product: CASTLKGNEQFF.

This clonotype has a count of ten or more. The gene calls are TRBV5-1 and TRBJ2-3; 8 positions match TRBD1. The germline CDR1 and CDR2 sequences are SGHRS and YFSETQ. Losses at the gene ends were 4 bases for V and 1 base for J; bases not matched to a gene: 2. This CDR3 is 14 amino acids long. The chain's CDR3 is CASSKDRGTDTQYF. CDR3 sequence (DNA): TGCGCCAGCAGCAAGGACAGGGGCACAGATACGCAGTATTTT.

This clonotype was seen many times. V and J are TRBV6-5 and TRBJ2-5; TRBD1 is a possible D gene (5 bases). In germline, CDR1 is MNHEY, CDR2 SVGAGI. V lost 6 bases and J 3 bases, leaving 11 bases between the germline ends. This CDR3 region has 13 residues. CDR3 sequence (DNA): TGTGCCAGCAGATCCGACAGAGAAGAGACCCAGTACTTC. This encodes CASRSDREETQYF.